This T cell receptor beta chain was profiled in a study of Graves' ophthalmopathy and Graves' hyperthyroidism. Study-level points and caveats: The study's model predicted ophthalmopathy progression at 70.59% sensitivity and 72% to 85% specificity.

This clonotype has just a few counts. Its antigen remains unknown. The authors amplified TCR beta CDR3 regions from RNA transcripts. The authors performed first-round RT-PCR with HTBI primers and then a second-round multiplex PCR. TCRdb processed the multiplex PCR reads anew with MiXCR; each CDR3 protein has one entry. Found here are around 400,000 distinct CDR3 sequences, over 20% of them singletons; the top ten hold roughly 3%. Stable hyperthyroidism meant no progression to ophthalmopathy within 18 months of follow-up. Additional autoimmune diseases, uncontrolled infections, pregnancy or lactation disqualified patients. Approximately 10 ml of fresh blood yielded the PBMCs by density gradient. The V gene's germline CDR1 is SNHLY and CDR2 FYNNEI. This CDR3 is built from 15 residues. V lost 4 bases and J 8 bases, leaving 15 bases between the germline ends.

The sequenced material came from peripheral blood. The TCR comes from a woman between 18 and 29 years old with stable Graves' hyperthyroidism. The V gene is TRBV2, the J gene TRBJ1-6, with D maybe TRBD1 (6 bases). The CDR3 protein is CASSGGGAKYSPLHF. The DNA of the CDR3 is TGTGCCAGCAGTGGGGGGGGGGCTAAGTATTCACCCCTCCACTTT.